The clone carrying this T cell receptor (beta chain) was counted many times. CDR1 is SGHAT, CDR2 FQNNGV, per germline. The CDR3 is 15 amino acids. V was pared by 5 bases and J by 2 bases, with 8 bases of the junction left unmatched. This entry belongs to a study of T cells in Graves' hyperthyroidism and ophthalmopathy. TCR beta CDR3 sequences were amplified from RNA transcripts. HTBI primers were the set used in a first-round RT-PCR of the TCR CDR3. In TCRdb, the multiplex PCR reads were re-called with MiXCR into one record per CDR3 protein. The sample yields about 400,000 distinct CDR3 sequences, more than 13% seen once.

This rearrangement joins TRBV11-2 to TRBJ2-7, with 8 bases identical to TRBD2. The sample comprised blood. The receptor's source is a woman younger than 45 with Graves' hyperthyroidism. The CDR3 sequence: CASSPRGGGTYEQYF. The CDR3 DNA reads TGTGCCAGCAGCCCCCGGGGGGGAGGTACCTACGAGCAGTACTTC.